This T cell receptor beta chain was captured by sequencing in a study of T cells in Graves' hyperthyroidism and ophthalmopathy. Patients with ophthalmopathy all had a Clinical Activity Score of at least 3, a NOSPECS grade of at least 4 and duration under 3 months. The CDR3 length is 16 residues. V lost 4 bases to trimming and J lost 2 bases; unmatched junction nucleotides: 11. Germline V gene sequence: CDR1 MNHEY, CDR2 SMNVEV (reference sequence). RNA transcripts served as the template for amplifying TCR beta CDR3 regions. An initial round of RT-PCR targeting the TCR CDR3 relied on the HTBI primer set. TCRdb recomputed calls from the multiplex PCR reads with MiXCR, one row per CDR3 protein. The data hold roughly 400,000 distinct CDR3 sequences, with about 14% observed a single time.

The chain has TRBV27 and TRBJ2-7, with 7 bases that match TRBD1. The sequence was collected from a man in his forties or fifties with Graves' ophthalmopathy. Sequencing was performed on blood. Written as DNA, the CDR3 is TGTGCCAGCAGTTCCTCAATCAGGACAGGAGCCTACGAGCAGTACTTC. It specifies CASSSSIRTGAYEQYF.